This T cell receptor beta chain comes out of a study of T cell responses to AZD1222 COVID-19 vaccine (dated by TCRdb to the early 2020s). Some background on the complete study: AZD1222 recipients whose second dose came at about 4 weeks and those whose second dose came at about 12 weeks were combined into one group, since spike-specific TCR depth and breadth did not differ between the two schedules. A total of approximately 240 trial participants underwent TCR sequencing, of whom around 200 received two doses of AZD1222 and about 26 received two doses of the MenACWY control vaccine. Trial participants were enrolled by age into 18-55, 56-69 and 70-plus year subgroups, with 148, 28 and 57 TCR-sequenced participants respectively. On the study overall, not on this receptor specifically: After two AZD1222 doses, spike-specific TCR breadth and depth were significantly higher than at day 0 and than in MenACWY recipients. Conclusions about previously exposed vaccinees are limited because only five to seven AZD1222 recipients were SARS-CoV-2 seropositive at baseline. Participants were mostly white British and included more females than males, and it was suggested by the authors that clonal diversity may have been underestimated. Because no day 14 peak-response samples were available, repertoires were characterized only after the peak T cell response. The whole spike protein was spanned by vaccine-associated CD4 TCRs, and dominant responses were seen in regions 160-218 and 743-854. Reportedly, close to half of the unique spike-specific TCRs recognized epitopes lying outside the regions that are mutated in the B.1.351 and B.1.1.7 variants. In the small 56-69-year group, the increase in depth fell short of significance, most likely because of low power.

The time point tag for this specimen amounts to: baseline before first vaccination. Samples from vaccinated people were obtained from the UK trials COV001 and COV002, which included a single-blind randomized controlled phase 2/3 trial of AZD1222 (ChAdOx1 nCoV-19) in healthy adults. For TCRbeta chain sequencing, PBMC samples from trial participants were taken at day 0 and at day 28 after the second dose. The CDR3 regions of human TCRbeta chains were analyzed by immunosequencing. As for how the authors treated the data: TCRs in the repertoires were compared against a reference library of SARS-CoV-2-specific TCRs that had been generated with the MIRA antigen-specificity platform. Breadth meant the fraction of unique TCRs that were SARS-CoV-2-associated, whereas depth meant the fraction of total T cells that were SARS-CoV-2-associated. Using the MIRA data, every spike-specific TCR was mapped to the spike region that the TCR reacted to and assigned to either a CD4 or a CD8 class. Log10-transformed breadth and depth values were compared by one-way ANOVA with Sidak's multiple comparisons tests. This is the immuneACCESS table as TCRdb keeps it, with only in-frame sequences that have V and J called. A part of the clones is gone; compared with another copy, unresolved V genes explain less than half, and the rest is unexplained. V, J and clone size are taken as reported in that table, and D and trimming were inferred from the DNA itself. For this sample the table gives about 180,000 clones, of which almost 90% were detected only once. The biggest ten clones account for roughly 0.5% of the sample.

From the cysteine through the phenylalanine, the CDR3 covers 17 amino acids. Only the CDR3 DNA stays, 51 bases, in frame from base 1. Trimming accounts for 0 bases at V and 2 bases at J, while the number of junction bases matched to no gene is 7. In the germline V gene, CDR1 corresponds to SGDLS and CDR2 to YYNGEE. About this clone itself: No cognate antigen has been identified for it. Base qualities are not provided; no much larger clone lies one nucleotide away.

Recombination linked TRBV9 to TRBJ2-1; TRBD2 matches 8 bases in the middle. This sequence was found in an adult in good health. Sequencing used peripheral blood, obtained on day 0 of AZD1222 vaccination. The nucleotides read TGTGCCAGCAGCGTAGAAGTTCTAGCGGGCCCCTACAATGAGCAGTTCTTC. Its protein is CASSVEVLAGPYNEQFF.